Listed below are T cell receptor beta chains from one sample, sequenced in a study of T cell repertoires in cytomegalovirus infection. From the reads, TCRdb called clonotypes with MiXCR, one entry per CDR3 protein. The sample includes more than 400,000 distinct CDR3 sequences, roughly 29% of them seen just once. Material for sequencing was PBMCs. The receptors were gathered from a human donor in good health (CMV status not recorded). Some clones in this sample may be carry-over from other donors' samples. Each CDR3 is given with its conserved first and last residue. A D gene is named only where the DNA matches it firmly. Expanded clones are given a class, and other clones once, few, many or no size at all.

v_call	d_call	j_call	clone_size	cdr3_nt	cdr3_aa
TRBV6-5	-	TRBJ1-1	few	TGTGCCAGCAGACCACCGAGAGGTGGGAACACTGAAGCTTTCTTT	CASRPPRGGNTEAFF
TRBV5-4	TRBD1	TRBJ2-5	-	TGTGCCAGCAGATCCGGGACAGAAGAGACCCAGTACTTC	CASRSGTEETQYF
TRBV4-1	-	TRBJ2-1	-	TGCGCCAGCAGCCCTCTATTAAACTCCTACAATGAGCAGTTCTTC	CASSPLLNSYNEQFF
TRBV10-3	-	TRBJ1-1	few	TGTGCCATCAGTGAGTCGATCCAAAGCAACAGGGAAGAAGCTTTCTTT	CAISESIQSNREEAFF
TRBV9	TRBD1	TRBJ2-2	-	TGTGCCAGCAGCCTCAGGACAGGGGGCACCGGGGAGCTGTTTTTT	CASSLRTGGTGELFF
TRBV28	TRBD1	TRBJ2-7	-	TGTGCCAGCTCCGGGACAGGGGACGAGCAGTACTTC	CASSGTGDEQYF
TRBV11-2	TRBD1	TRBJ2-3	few	TGTGCCAGCAGCTTAGATGGGACAGGGATCGCAGATACGCAGTATTTT	CASSLDGTGIADTQYF
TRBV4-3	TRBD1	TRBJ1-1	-	TGCGCCAGCAGCCAGGGGACAGGGGGCTACACTGAAGCTTTCTTT	CASSQGTGGYTEAFF
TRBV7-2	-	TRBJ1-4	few	TGTGCCAGCAGCTTGGTACGGAGGGGGAATGAAAAACTGTTTTTT	CASSLVRRGNEKLFF
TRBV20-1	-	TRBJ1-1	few	TGCAGTGCTAGTTCCCCGATTAACACTGAAGCTTTCTTT	CSASSPINTEAFF
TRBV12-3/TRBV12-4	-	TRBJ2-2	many	TGTGCCAGCACCTTTGGGTATTGGCTAAAAAACACCGGGGAGCTGTTTTTT	CASTFGYWLKNTGELFF
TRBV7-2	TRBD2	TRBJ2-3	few	TGTGCCAGCAGCTTAGACCCCACTAGCGGGAGCTTGGGTACGCAGTATTTT	CASSLDPTSGSLGTQYF
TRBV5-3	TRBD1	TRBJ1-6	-	TGTGCCAGAAGCTCTTTGGGTGGACAGGATACCCTCCACTTT	CARSSLGGQDTLHF
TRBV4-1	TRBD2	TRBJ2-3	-	TGCGCCAGCAGCCAAGTTGGGCGGGAGACCCCCACAGATACGCAGTATTTT	CASSQVGRETPTDTQYF
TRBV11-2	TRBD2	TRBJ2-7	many	TGTGCCAGCAGCTTAGTCATGACTAGCCCCACTGGCTACGAGCAGTACTTC	CASSLVMTSPTGYEQYF
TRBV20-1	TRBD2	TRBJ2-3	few	TGCAGTGCTAGAGTGGGGGCGGGAGGGATCACAGATACGCAGTATTTT	CSARVGAGGITDTQYF
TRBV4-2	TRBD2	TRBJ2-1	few	TGTGCCAGCAGCCAAATAACTAGCGGGAGGACCAATGAGCAGTTCTTC	CASSQITSGRTNEQFF
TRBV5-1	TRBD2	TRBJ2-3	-	TGCGCCAGCAGCTTGGCCAGGACTAGCGGGACTAGCACAGATACGCAGTATTTT	CASSLARTSGTSTDTQYF
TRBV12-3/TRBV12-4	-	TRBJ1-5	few	TGTGCCAGCAGCTTAACAGGGATTGGAAGTCAGCCCCAGCATTTT	CASSLTGIGSQPQHF
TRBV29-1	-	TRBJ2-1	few	TGCAGCGTTGAAGTAAGGAGCTCCTACAATGAGCAGTTCTTC	CSVEVRSSYNEQFF
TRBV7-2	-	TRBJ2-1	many	TGTGCCAGCAGCTTAGACGGGATCCTTAATGAGCAGTTCTTC	CASSLDGILNEQFF
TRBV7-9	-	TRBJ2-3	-	TGTGCCAGCAGCCAGTTTGCAGATACGCAGTATTTT	CASSQFADTQYF
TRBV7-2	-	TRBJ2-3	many	TGTGCCAGCAGCTTACGCAGAGCCGGCACAGATACGCAGTATTTT	CASSLRRAGTDTQYF
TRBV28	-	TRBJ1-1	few	TGTGCCAGCAGTCTCACCTACAGGCTGAACACTGAAGCTTTCTTT	CASSLTYRLNTEAFF
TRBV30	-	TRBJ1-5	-	TGTGCCTGGAGTCTCGGGCAGGGTAATCAGCCCCAGCATTTT	CAWSLGQGNQPQHF
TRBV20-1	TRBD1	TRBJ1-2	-	TGCAGTGCTAGTGGGGGACAGGCGGACTATGGCTACACCTTC	CSASGGQADYGYTF
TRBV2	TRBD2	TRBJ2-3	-	TGTGCCAGCAGGGGAGGGTTAGCGGGATCGAGCACAGATACGCAGTATTTT	CASRGGLAGSSTDTQYF
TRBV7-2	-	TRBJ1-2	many	TGTGCCAGCAGACAGAGCGGGGCCTATGGCTACACCTTC	CASRQSGAYGYTF
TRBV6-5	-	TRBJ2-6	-	TGTGCCAGCAGTTACTTCTCTGGGGCCAACGTCCTGACTTTC	CASSYFSGANVLTF
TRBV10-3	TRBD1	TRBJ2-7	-	TGTGCCATCAGTGAGGGGTCGGGACAGATCTACGAGCAGTACTTC	CAISEGSGQIYEQYF
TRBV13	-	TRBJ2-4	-	TGTGCCAGCAGTGGCGGTTTAGGCAGGTCCAACATTCAGTACTTC	CASSGGLGRSNIQYF
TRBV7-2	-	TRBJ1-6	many	TGTGCCAGCAGCTTAGACGTGGGCTCACCCCTCCACTTT	CASSLDVGSPLHF
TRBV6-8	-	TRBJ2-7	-	TGTGCCAGCAGTATCAGGACCCGTACCTACGAGCAGTACTTC	CASSIRTRTYEQYF
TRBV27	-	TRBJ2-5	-	TGTGCCAGCAGCCCTCTGGAGTGGGGAGTGGAGACCCAGTACTTC	CASSPLEWGVETQYF
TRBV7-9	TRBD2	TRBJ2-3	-	TGTGCCAGCAGCTCGGCATACGGACTAGCGGGAGATGCAGATACGCAGTATTTT	CASSSAYGLAGDADTQYF
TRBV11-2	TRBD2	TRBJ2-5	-	TGTGCCAGCAGCTACTACGGGAGGTCTCAAGAGACCCAGTACTTC	CASSYYGRSQETQYF
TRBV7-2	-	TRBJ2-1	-	TGTGCCAGCAGCTGGTTGCTTGTACTCAATGAGCAGTTCTTC	CASSWLLVLNEQFF
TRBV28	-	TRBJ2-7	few	TGTGCCAGCAGTTTTGGGCGGCGGGAGCAGTACTTC	CASSFGRREQYF
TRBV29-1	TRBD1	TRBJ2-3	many	TGCAGCGTTAGGGGCTGGGACAGAGCCACAGATACGCAGTATTTT	CSVRGWDRATDTQYF
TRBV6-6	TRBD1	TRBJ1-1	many	TGTGCCAGCAGTTCGACAGGGGCGGTTTCACGAGCTTTCTTT	CASSSTGAVSRAFF
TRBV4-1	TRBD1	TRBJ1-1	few	TGCGCCAGCAGCCAAGGGGGACAGGGGGCTTTTGAAGCTTTCTTT	CASSQGGQGAFEAFF
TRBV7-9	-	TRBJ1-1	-	TGTGCCAGCAGCTTAGGGGCAGGGAGGACGACTGAAGCTTTCTTT	CASSLGAGRTTEAFF
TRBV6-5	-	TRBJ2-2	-	TGTGCCAGCAGTTACTGGGGGGGGGAGCTGTTTTTT	CASSYWGGELFF
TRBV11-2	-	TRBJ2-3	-	TGTGCCAGCAGCTTAGCCAACCCGGGACACACAGATACGCAGTATTTT	CASSLANPGHTDTQYF
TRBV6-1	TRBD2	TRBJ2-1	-	TGTGCCAGCACTGGACTAGCGGGAGGGCCCAATGAGCAGTTCTTC	CASTGLAGGPNEQFF
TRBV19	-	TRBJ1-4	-	TGTGCCAGTAGTGACGGACAGCGGAATGAAAAACTGTTTTTT	CASSDGQRNEKLFF
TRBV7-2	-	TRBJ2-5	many	TGTGCCAGCAGCTTTAATCCAGCAGGGGAGACCCAGTACTTC	CASSFNPAGETQYF
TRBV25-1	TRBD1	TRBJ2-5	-	TGTGCCAGCAGTAGCATCGACAGGGGAGAGACCCAGTACTTC	CASSSIDRGETQYF
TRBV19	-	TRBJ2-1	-	TGTGCCAGTAGTCCCCCCGTATCGAACAATGAGCAGTTCTTC	CASSPPVSNNEQFF
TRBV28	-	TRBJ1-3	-	TGTGCCAGCAGTTTAGGGGGTATCGCTGTTGGAAACACCATATATTTT	CASSLGGIAVGNTIYF
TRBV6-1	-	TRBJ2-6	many	TGTGCCAGCAGCCAAGCGGGTATTCTAAGCTCTGGGGCCAACGTCCTGACTTTC	CASSQAGILSSGANVLTF
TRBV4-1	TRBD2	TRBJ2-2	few	TGCGCCAGCAGCCGCTATAGCGGGAGGGTACTCACCGGGGAGCTGTTTTTT	CASSRYSGRVLTGELFF
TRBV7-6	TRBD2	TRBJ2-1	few	TGTGCCAGCAGCAAAACCGGGACTAGCGGAAACAATGAGCAGTTCTTC	CASSKTGTSGNNEQFF
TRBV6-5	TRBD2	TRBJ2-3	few	TGTGCCAGCAGTTACTCGGGGACTAGCGGGAGCCTGGGTACGCAGTATTTT	CASSYSGTSGSLGTQYF
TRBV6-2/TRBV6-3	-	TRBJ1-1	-	TGTGCCAGCAGTTCGTATGAGGGCAGGGGCACTGAAGCTTTCTTT	CASSSYEGRGTEAFF
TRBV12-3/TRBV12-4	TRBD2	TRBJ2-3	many	TGTGCCAGCAGTTTACGGCAGCGGGGGACAGATACGCAGTATTTT	CASSLRQRGTDTQYF